Below, 4 T cell receptor beta chains from the same sample are listed, as sequenced in a study of cytomegalovirus exposure and HLA in healthy donors. Use of 60 Vbeta and 13 Jbeta primers characterized the PCR. Some clones are missing from TCRdb's copy, which holds only in-frame ones; the method was immunoSEQ multiplex PCR. The sample shows approximately 130,000 clones, around 73% of them seen only once. Source material: PBMCs. Source of these receptors: a man aged 50-60 years in good health and CMV-seronegative.

This clone was picked up a small number of times. The chain carries TRBV5-6 and TRBJ1-4; D is possibly TRBD1 (5 bases). The V and J ends lost 6 bases and 3 bases respectively, with 15 bases between them. Germline CDR1 SGHDT, CDR2 YYEEEE. This CDR3 contains 15 residues. Here the CDR3 DNA reads TGTGCCAGCATCAAAAGGTCAGGGCCTAATGAAAAACTGTTTTTT. Translating gives CASIKRSGPNEKLFF.

The chain joins TRBV4-3 to TRBJ2-2; a possible D gene is TRBD1 (5 bases). Germline V CDR1 and CDR2: LGHNA, YSLEER. V dropped 0 bases and J dropped 0 bases, with 8 bases sitting between them. The CDR3 is 16 amino acids. The CDR3 DNA is TGCGCCAGCAGCCAAGAGACAGCTACGAACACCGGGGAGCTGTTTTTT. Amino acids: CASSQETATNTGELFF.

The rearrangement uses TRBV25-1 and TRBJ2-3; D ambiguous. Germline CDR1 and CDR2: MGHDK and SYGVNS. V shed 3 bases and J shed 5 bases, with 9 bases lying between them. This CDR3 region has 13 residues. CDR3 bases: TGTGCCAGCAGTGATTATAGTGAAGATACGCAGTATTTT. It yields the protein CASSDYSEDTQYF.

This chain joins TRBV5-4 and TRBJ2-1, with D possibly matching TRBD2 (7 bases). With 5 bases removed from V and 7 bases from J, the gap between germline ends came to 19 bases. Germline V gives CDR1 SGHNT, CDR2 YYREEE (reference sequence). This CDR3 has 15 amino acids. Written as DNA, the CDR3 is TGTGCCAGCAGTACCCGAGGGGGGAGGGATAATGAGCAGTTCTTC. This gives the protein CASSTRGGRDNEQFF.